The 16 T cell receptor beta chains reported below all come from one sample, sequenced in a study of shared clonotypes between healthy human individuals. The table came from immunoSEQ multiplex PCR; TCRdb's copy has only in-frame clones and leaves some out. The profile shows approximately 2.1 million clones, 80% to 95% of them singletons. The specimen sequenced was naive CD4+ T cells from PBMCs. Noted subset: CD45RA+ positively selected. These receptors originate from a man aged 18 to 30 in good health. Some clones in this sample may be carry-over from other donors' samples.

This clone was recorded only once. The chain couples TRBV7-8 to TRBJ2-2; 11 bases are a match to TRBD2. CDR3 length equals 16 residues. The germline gives CDR1 SGHVS, CDR2 FQNEAQ. V dropped 5 bases and J dropped 2; count of bases not matched to a gene: 4. This CDR3 reads CASSISGRANTGELFF. The CDR3 coding sequence is TGTGCCAGCAGCATTAGCGGGAGGGCCAACACCGGGGAGCTGTTTTTT. The entire variable domain, with the rest obtained from reference TRBV7-8 and TRBJ2-2, is as follows: GAGVSQSPRYKVAKRGQDVALRCDPISGHVSLFWYQQALGQGPEFLTYFQNEAQLDKSGLPSDRFFAERPEGSVSTLKIQRTQQEDSAVYLCASSISGRANTGELFFGEGSRLTVL.

This sequence joins TRBV28 and TRBJ1-2; no definite D call. With 2 bases removed from V and 3 bases from J, the gap between germline ends came to 13 bases. CDR1 MDHEN and CDR2 SYDVKM come from the germline V gene. The CDR3 is 15 residues long. Here the CDR3 DNA reads TGTGCCAGCAGTTTAGGGCGGGTTCGCGACTATGGCTACACCTTC. Residues: CASSLGRVRDYGYTF.

V gene TRBV7-2 combines with J gene TRBJ2-1; 9 nucleotides align to TRBD2. Germline V CDR1 and CDR2: SGHTA, FQGNSA. The J segment lost 0 bases and the V segment lost 4 bases, leaving 4 bases of the junction unmatched. This CDR3 contains 16 residues. This CDR3 reads CASSWLSGSSYNEQFF. The CDR3 DNA reads TGTGCCAGCAGCTGGCTTAGCGGGAGCTCCTACAATGAGCAGTTCTTC. Combining the CDR3 with reference TRBV7-2 and TRBJ2-1 gives the whole variable domain GAGVSQSPSNKVTEKGKDVELRCDPISGHTALYWYRQSLGQGLEFLIYFQGNSAPDKSGLPSDRFSAERTGGSVSTLTIQRTQQEDSAVYLCASSWLSGSSYNEQFFGPGTRLTVL.

The chain recombines TRBV4-1 with TRBJ2-5; D is possibly TRBD1 or TRBD2 (5 bases each). The V end lost 0 bases, the J end lost 7 bases, and 21 bases lay between the germline ends. This CDR3 has 17 amino acids. CDR1 and CDR2 from the germline V gene are MGHRA and YSYEKL. CDR3 bases: TGCGCCAGCAGCCAAGAAGAATTTCTGGGGGTTAGGGGGACCCAGTACTTC. This sequence encodes CASSQEEFLGVRGTQYF.

As to this clone: Other DNA sequences within the sample encode an identical CDR3. The chain carries TRBV18 and TRBJ2-7; D is possibly TRBD2 (5 bases). The CDR3 totals 12 residues. Trimming pared 2 bases from V and 5 bases from J, leaving 7 bases between. CDR1 KGHSH and CDR2 LQKENI come from the germline V gene. The CDR3 reads CASSPFGDEQYF. CDR3 DNA sequence: TGTGCCAGCTCACCATTCGGGGACGAGCAGTACTTC.

This clone was counted between two and nine times. The chain has TRBV18 and TRBJ1-1; D remains unclear. The germline V and J ends were trimmed by 6 bases and 4 bases, with 12 bases remaining between them. The CDR3 covers 13 residues. Germline values: CDR1 KGHSH, CDR2 LQKENI. In nucleotides, the CDR3 is TGTGCCAGCTCCCTCGAGGGCGGCACTGAAGCTTTCTTT. It encodes CASSLEGGTEAFF. The full variable domain, its missing parts supplied by reference TRBV18 and TRBJ1-1, is NAGVMQNPRHLVRRRGQEARLRCSPMKGHSHVYWYRQLPEEGLKFMVYLQKENIIDESGMPKERFSAEFPKEGPSILRIQQVVRGDSAAYFCASSLEGGTEAFFGQGTRLTVV.

The chain uses TRBV2 and TRBJ1-2; no reliable D call. This CDR3 is 11 amino acids long. The V end lost 7 bases, the J end lost 6 bases, and 9 bases lay between the germline ends. Per germline, CDR1 SNHLY and CDR2 FYNNEI. Here the CDR3 reads CASKGSNGYTF. DNA for the CDR3: TGTGCCAGCAAAGGATCCAATGGCTACACCTTC.

V is TRBV27 and J is TRBJ2-5; 12 bases are a match to TRBD1. Trimming cost V 3 bases and J 4 bases; bases outside gene matches: 9. Germline V gives CDR1 MNHEY, CDR2 SMNVEV (reference sequence). This CDR3 spans 17 amino acids. This CDR3 reads CASSFKPGQGARETQYF. The CDR3 nucleotides read TGTGCCAGCAGTTTTAAACCGGGACAGGGGGCAAGAGAGACCCAGTACTTC.

The V and J genes are TRBV28 and TRBJ1-5; the D gene is possibly TRBD1 (6 bases). CDR1 is MDHEN and CDR2 is SYDVKM in the germline V gene. V dropped 3 bases and J dropped 6 bases, with 21 bases sitting between them. CDR3 length: 17 residues. The CDR3 nucleotides read TGTGCCAGCAGTTTTATTTGGGGCAGGGGAGGGGGTCAGCCCCAGCATTTT. Encoded protein: CASSFIWGRGGGQPQHF.

CDR3 region: CAIGSSGRVAGEQYF. CDR3 nucleotides: TGTGCCATCGGATCTAGCGGGAGGGTCGCGGGCGAGCAGTACTTC. The chain carries TRBV10-3 and TRBJ2-7, with TRBD2 matching over 12 bases. After removal of 8 bases from V and 6 bases from J, the junction contained 11 bases not matched to a gene. Looked up from germline, CDR1 is ENHRY and CDR2 is SYGVKD. This CDR3 comprises 15 residues.

CDR3 sequence: CASSFSPGQPQHF. In DNA, the CDR3 is TGTGCCAGCAGTTTCTCCCCGGGTCAGCCCCAGCATTTT. The V and J genes are TRBV28 and TRBJ1-5; D is undetermined. The ends were cut back, 3 bases at V and 6 bases at J, with 9 bases in the middle. Germline loops: CDR1 MDHEN, CDR2 SYDVKM. CDR3 size: 13 residues.

This chain connects TRBV28 to TRBJ2-7, with 11 bases fitting TRBD1. The CDR3 has 14 amino acids. Germline CDR1 is MDHEN and CDR2 is SYDVKM. Trimming at V came to 3 bases and at J to 6 bases, leaving 4 bases not matched to a gene. This chain's CDR3 is CASSFADRGLEQYF. The CDR3 region has the DNA TGTGCCAGCAGTTTCGCGGACAGGGGGCTCGAGCAGTACTTC.

The chain has TRBV6-4 and TRBJ2-1, with 7 bases fitting TRBD2. The CDR3 is made up of 14 amino acids. After removal of 6 bases from V and 9 bases from J, the junction contained 11 bases not matched to a gene. Germline CDR1 is MRHNA and CDR2 is SNTAGT. CDR3 loop: CASSLAGGSGEQFF. The CDR3 DNA sequence: TGTGCCAGCAGCTTAGCGGGTGGAAGCGGTGAGCAGTTCTTC.

The CDR3 DNA is TGTGCCAGCAGTGTGGCTGGAGCCCTATCCACAGATACGCAGTATTTT. This codes for CASSVAGALSTDTQYF. V is TRBV2 and J is TRBJ2-3; D gene ambiguous. The CDR3 consists of 16 residues. Deletions cut 4 bases from V and 2 bases from J, with 16 bases between. CDR1 SNHLY and CDR2 FYNNEI come from the germline V gene.

The chain combines TRBV25-1 with TRBJ2-1, with 13 bases that match TRBD2. Germline-derived CDR1 and CDR2 are MGHDK and SYGVNS. Losses at the gene ends were 6 bases for V and 8 bases for J; bases not matched to a gene: 7. This CDR3 is built from 15 residues. The CDR3 sequence is CASRNTSGRADEQFF. As DNA, the CDR3 is TGTGCCAGCAGGAATACTAGCGGGAGGGCCGATGAGCAGTTCTTC.

This clone was counted only a few times. Other DNA variants within this sample encode the same CDR3. The chain combines TRBV7-9 with TRBJ2-1; TRBD1 is a possible D gene (5 bases). Germline V lookup: CDR1 SEHNR, CDR2 FQNEAQ (reference sequence). Trimming took off 0 bases at V and 7 bases at J, with 7 bases between the two ends. There are 13 residues in the CDR3. The CDR3 loop reads CASSLASGNEQFF. The CDR3 nucleotides read TGTGCCAGCAGCTTAGCTTCAGGGAATGAGCAGTTCTTC.